One sample yielded the 7 T cell receptor beta chains listed below, sequenced in a study of blood T cells in healthy people across ages (dated by TCRdb to between 2015 and 2016). The library was built by means of 5' RACE. The listed sequencing device is Illumina HiSeq 2500. A second 7 to 11 cycle PCR used a sample-barcoded 5' primer and a J-beta primer mix. TCRdb trimmed the raw reads at Q25, called clones with MiXCR and kept productive beta chains. Rows are combined by CDR3 protein, so each entry shows the most common genes and DNA. The sample includes roughly 1,700,000 distinct CDR3 sequences, with roughly 27% observed a single time. The biggest ten clones account for roughly 8.2% of the sample. What was sequenced was blood. Receptors were obtained from a woman in her thirties in good health.

Of note for this clonotype: One end of the junction varies from germline; a read error may be responsible. This chain uses TRBV7-2 with TRBJ2-3; no firm D call. The CDR3 is 15 amino acids. CDR1 and CDR2 (germline): SGHTA, FQGNSA. CDR3 sequence (DNA): TGTGCCGGCAGCTTAGGTCTTGGCCCTCCCGATACGCAGTATTTT. Amino acids: CAGSLGLGPPDTQYF.

This clonotype has more than one count but fewer than ten. The chain recombines TRBV15 with TRBJ2-2; 12 bases match TRBD2. The germline CDR1 and CDR2 sequences are LNHNV and YYDKDF (reference sequence). V lost 0 bases, J lost 4 bases, and 6 bases stayed unmatched. The CDR3 runs to 18 residues. The DNA of the CDR3 is TGTGCCACCAGCAGAGATGGGACTAGCGGGTCCCCCACCGGGGAGCTGTTTTTT. Protein sequence: CATSRDGTSGSPTGELFF. Complete variable domain (other parts from reference TRBV15 and TRBJ2-2): DAMVIQNPRYQVTQFGKPVTLSCSQTLNHNVMYWYQQKSSQAPKLLFHYYDKDFNNEADTPDNFQSRRPNTSFCFLDIRSPGLGDTAMYLCATSRDGTSGSPTGELFFGEGSRLTVL.

This clonotype was recorded a few times. CDR3 protein: CSAERKRLTDTQYF. The DNA for the CDR3 is TGCAGTGCCGAAAGGAAGCGGCTCACAGATACGCAGTATTTT. The chain combines TRBV20-1 with TRBJ2-3; possibly TRBD2 for D (5 bases). In germline, CDR1 is DFQATT, CDR2 SNEGSKA (reference sequence). V was trimmed by 6 bases and J by 2 bases, leaving 15 bases between them. The CDR3 runs to 14 residues.

The J gene is TRBJ1-5, the V gene TRBV24-1, with D perhaps TRBD1 (5 bases). The V gene lost 5 bases and the J gene lost 5 bases, with 9 bases spanning the gap. Germline loops: CDR1 KGHDR, CDR2 SFDVKD. The length of the CDR3 is 13 residues. CDR3 DNA sequence: TGTGCCACCAGTGGAGACAGTGATCAGCCCCAGCATTTT. Protein: CATSGDSDQPQHF.

The table lists this clonotype with a few counts. CDR3 in DNA: TGTGCCAGCAGTTTATCTCACCCAGAGGGCAAAAACATTCAGTACTTC. Encoded protein: CASSLSHPEGKNIQYF. The chain couples TRBV27 to TRBJ2-4; TRBD2 might be the D (5 bases). The germline V and J ends were trimmed by 0 bases and 3 bases, with 12 bases remaining between them. The CDR3 is 16 residues long. The germline gives CDR1 MNHEY, CDR2 SMNVEV (reference sequence).

In the case of this clonotype: A much larger clone lies a single base off, so this may be a read error. The chain combines TRBV7-2 with TRBJ2-7, with D uncertain. Per germline, CDR1 SGHTA and CDR2 FQGNSA. The CDR3 loop spans 16 amino acids. CDR3 sequence reads: CANSLALAGSSYEQYF. The CDR3 nucleotides are TGTGCCAACAGCTTAGCTCTGGCAGGCAGCTCCTACGAGCAGTACTTC.

This clonotype was observed a handful of times. This rearrangement joins TRBV6-2 or TRBV6-3 to TRBJ2-1; tentative D call: TRBD2 (5 bases). V lost 6 bases and J lost 5, with 11 bases in between. This CDR3 region has 13 residues. Germline V gene data show CDR1 as MNHEY and CDR2 as SVGEGT. CDR3 nucleotide sequence: TGTGCCAGCAGCCACCCCGGGGACAATGAGCAGTTCTTC. It specifies CASSHPGDNEQFF.